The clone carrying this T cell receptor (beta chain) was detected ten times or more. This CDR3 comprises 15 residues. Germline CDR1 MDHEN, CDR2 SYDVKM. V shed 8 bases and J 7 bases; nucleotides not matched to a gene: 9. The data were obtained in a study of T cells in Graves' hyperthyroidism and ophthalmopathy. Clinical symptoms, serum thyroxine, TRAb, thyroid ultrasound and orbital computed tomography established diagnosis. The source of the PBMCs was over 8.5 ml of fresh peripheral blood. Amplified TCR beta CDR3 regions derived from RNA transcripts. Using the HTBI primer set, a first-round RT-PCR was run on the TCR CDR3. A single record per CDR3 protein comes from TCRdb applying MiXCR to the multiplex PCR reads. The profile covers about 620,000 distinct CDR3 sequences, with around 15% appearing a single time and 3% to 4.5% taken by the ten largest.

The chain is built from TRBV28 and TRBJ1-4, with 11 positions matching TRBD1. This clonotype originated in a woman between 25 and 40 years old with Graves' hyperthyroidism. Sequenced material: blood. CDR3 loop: CASLFGTGGSEKLFF. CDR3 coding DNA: TGTGCCAGCCTCTTCGGGACAGGGGGAAGTGAAAAACTGTTTTTT.